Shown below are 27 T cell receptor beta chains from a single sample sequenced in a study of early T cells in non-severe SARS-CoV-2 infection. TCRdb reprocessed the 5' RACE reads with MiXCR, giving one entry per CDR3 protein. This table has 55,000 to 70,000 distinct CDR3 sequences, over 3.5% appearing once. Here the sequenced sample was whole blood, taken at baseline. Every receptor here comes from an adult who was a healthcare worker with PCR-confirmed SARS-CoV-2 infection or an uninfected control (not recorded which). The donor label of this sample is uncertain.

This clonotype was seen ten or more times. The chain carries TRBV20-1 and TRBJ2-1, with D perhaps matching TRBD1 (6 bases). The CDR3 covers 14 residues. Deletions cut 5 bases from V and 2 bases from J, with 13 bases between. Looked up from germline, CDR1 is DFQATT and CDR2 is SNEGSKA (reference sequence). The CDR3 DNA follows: TGCAGTGCTGACACAGGGAGAGCCTACAATGAGCAGTTCTTC. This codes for CSADTGRAYNEQFF.

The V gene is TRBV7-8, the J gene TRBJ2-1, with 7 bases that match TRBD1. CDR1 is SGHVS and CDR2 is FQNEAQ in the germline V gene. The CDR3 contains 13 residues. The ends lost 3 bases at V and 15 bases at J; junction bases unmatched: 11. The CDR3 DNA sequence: TGTGCCAGCAGCTTCCAAGGGACAGAGCTAAGGTTCTTC. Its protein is CASSFQGTELRFF.

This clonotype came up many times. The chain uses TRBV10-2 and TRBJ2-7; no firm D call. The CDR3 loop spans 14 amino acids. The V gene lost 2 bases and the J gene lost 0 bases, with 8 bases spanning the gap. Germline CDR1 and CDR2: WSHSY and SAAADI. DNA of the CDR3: TGCGCCAGCAGTGAGGGCAGTAGCTCCTACGAGCAGTACTTC. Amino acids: CASSEGSSSYEQYF.

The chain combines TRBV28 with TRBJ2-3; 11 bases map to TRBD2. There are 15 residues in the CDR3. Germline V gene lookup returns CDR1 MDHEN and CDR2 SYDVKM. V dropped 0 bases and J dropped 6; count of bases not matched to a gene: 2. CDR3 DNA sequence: TGTGCCAGCAGTTTATGGACTAGCGGGGCCGATACGCAGTATTTT. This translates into CASSLWTSGADTQYF.

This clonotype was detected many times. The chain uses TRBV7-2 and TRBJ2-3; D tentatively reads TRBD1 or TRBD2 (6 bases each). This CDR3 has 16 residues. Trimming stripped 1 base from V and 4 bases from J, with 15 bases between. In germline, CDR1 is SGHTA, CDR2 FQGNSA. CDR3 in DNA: TGTGCCAGCAGCTTAGATTCCGGGGGCAGAGCAGATACGCAGTATTTT. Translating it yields CASSLDSGGRADTQYF.

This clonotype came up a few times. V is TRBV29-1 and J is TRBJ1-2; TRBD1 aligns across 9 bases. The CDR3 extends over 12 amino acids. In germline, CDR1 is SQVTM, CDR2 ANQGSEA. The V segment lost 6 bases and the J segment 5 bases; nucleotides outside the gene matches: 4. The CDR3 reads CSVRDREYGYTF. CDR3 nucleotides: TGCAGCGTAAGGGACAGGGAGTATGGCTACACCTTC.

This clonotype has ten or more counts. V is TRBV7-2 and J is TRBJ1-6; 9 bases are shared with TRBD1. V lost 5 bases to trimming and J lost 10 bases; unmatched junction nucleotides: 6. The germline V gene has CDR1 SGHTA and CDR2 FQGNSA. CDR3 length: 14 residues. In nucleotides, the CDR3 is TGTGCCAGCAGCCCTTGGACAGGGGACTCACCCCTCCACTTT. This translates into CASSPWTGDSPLHF.

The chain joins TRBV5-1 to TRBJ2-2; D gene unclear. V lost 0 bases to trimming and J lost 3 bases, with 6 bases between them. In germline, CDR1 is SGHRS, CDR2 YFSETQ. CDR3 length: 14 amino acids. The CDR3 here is CASSLEAYTGELFF. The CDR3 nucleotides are TGCGCCAGCAGCTTGGAAGCCTACACCGGGGAGCTGTTTTTT.

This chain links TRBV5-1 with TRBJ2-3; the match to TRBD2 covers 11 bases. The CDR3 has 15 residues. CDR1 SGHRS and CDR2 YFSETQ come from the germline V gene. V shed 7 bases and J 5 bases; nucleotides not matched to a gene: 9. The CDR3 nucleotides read TGCGCCAGCGCCTCGACTAGCGGGGCGGAAGATACGCAGTATTTT. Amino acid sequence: CASASTSGAEDTQYF.

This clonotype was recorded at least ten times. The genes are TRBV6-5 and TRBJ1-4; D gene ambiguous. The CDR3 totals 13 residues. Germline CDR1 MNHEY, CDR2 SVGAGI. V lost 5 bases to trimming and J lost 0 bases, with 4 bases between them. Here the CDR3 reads CASSTATNEKLFF. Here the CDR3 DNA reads TGTGCCAGCAGTACAGCAACTAATGAAAAACTGTTTTTT.

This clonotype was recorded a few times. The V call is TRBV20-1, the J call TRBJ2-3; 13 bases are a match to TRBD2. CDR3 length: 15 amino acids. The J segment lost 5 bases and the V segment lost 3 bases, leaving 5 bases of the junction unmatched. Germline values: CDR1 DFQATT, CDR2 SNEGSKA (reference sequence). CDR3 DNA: TGCAGTGCTAGTGGACTAGCGGGGGCGGGAGATACGCAGTATTTT. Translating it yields CSASGLAGAGDTQYF.

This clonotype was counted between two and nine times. The CDR3 DNA reads as TGCAGTGCCGGGGGACAGGGGAACACTGAAGCTTTCTTT. Protein sequence: CSAGGQGNTEAFF. J is TRBJ1-1 and V is TRBV20-1; 9 bases align to TRBD1. The trim removed 6 bases at V and 1 base at J, leaving 3 bases unmatched. This CDR3 has 13 residues. Per the germline V gene, CDR1 is DFQATT and CDR2 is SNEGSKA (reference sequence).

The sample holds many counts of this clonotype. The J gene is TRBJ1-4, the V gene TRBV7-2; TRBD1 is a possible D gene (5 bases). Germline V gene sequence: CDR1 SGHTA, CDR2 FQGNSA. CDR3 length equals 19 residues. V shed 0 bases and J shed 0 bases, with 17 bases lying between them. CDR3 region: CASSLARPGRDATNEKLFF. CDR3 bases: TGTGCCAGCAGCTTAGCAAGACCAGGGCGAGATGCAACTAATGAAAAACTGTTTTTT.

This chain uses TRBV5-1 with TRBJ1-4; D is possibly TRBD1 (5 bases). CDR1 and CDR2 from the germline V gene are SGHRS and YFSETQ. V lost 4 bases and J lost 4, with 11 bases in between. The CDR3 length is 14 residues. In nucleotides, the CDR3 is TGCGCCAGCAGCCTTCTGGGGGATAATGAAAAACTGTTTTTT. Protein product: CASSLLGDNEKLFF. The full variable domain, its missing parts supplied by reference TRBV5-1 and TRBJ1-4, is KAGVTQTPRYLIKTRGQQVTLSCSPISGHRSVSWYQQTPGQGLQFLFEYFSETQRNKGNFPGRFSGRQFSNSRSEMNVSTLELGDSALYLCASSLLGDNEKLFFGSGTQLSVL.

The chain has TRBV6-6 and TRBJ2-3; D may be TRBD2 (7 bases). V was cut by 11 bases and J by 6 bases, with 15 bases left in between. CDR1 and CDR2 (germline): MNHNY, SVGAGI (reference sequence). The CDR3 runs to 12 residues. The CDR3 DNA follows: TGTGCCGGGGGCTTTAGCGGGGATACGCAGTATTTT. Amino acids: CAGGFSGDTQYF.

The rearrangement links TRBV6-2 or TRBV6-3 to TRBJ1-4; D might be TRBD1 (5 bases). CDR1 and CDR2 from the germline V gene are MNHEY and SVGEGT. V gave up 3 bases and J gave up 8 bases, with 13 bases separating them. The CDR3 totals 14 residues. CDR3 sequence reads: CASSYAGMDEKLFF. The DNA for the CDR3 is TGTGCCAGCAGTTATGCAGGGATGGACGAAAAACTGTTTTTT.

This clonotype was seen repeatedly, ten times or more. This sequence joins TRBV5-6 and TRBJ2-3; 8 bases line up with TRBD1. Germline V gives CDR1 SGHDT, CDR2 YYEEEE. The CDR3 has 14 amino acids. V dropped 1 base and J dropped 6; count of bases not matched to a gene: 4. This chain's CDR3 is CASSLIRGQDTQYF. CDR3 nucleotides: TGTGCCAGCAGCTTGATCAGGGGGCAGGATACGCAGTATTTT.

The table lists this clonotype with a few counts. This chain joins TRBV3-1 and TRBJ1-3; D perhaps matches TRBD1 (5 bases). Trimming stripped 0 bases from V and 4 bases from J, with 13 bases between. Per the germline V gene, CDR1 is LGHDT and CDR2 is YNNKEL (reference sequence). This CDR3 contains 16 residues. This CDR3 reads CASSQEAGHPGNTIYF. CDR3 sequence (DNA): TGTGCCAGCAGCCAAGAGGCCGGACACCCAGGAAACACCATATATTTT.

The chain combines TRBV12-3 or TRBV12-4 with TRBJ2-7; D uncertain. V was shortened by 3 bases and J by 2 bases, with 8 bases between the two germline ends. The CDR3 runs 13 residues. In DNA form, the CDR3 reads TGTGCCAGCAGTTTTAAGGTTGCCTACGAGCAGTACTTC. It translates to CASSFKVAYEQYF.

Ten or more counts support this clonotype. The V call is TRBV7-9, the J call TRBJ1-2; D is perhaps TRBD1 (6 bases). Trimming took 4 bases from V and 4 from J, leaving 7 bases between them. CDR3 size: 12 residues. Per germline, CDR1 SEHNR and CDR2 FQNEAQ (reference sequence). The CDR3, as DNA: TGTGCCAGCAGCTCAGGGGCCTATGGCTACACCTTC. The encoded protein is CASSSGAYGYTF.

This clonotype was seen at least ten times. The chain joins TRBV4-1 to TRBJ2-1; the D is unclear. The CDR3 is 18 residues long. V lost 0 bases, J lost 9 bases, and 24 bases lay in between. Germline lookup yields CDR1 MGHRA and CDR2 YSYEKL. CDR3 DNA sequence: TGCGCCAGCAGCCAAGACCTACGGTCACCGGGTCTTAACAGTGAGCAGTTCTTC. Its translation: CASSQDLRSPGLNSEQFF.

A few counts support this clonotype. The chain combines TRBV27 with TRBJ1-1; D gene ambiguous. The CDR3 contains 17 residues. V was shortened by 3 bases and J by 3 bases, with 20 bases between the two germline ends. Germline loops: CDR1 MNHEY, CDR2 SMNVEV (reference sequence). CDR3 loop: CASSLSYGLFLDTEAFF. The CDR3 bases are TGTGCCAGCAGTTTGTCATATGGGCTTTTCTTGGACACTGAAGCTTTCTTT.

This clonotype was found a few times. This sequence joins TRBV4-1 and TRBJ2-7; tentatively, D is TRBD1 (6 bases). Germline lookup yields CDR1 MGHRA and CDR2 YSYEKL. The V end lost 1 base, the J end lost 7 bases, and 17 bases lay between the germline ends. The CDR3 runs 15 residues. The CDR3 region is CASSQGRGRGQEQYF. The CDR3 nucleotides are TGCGCCAGCAGCCAAGGCCGGGGCAGGGGACAAGAGCAGTACTTC.

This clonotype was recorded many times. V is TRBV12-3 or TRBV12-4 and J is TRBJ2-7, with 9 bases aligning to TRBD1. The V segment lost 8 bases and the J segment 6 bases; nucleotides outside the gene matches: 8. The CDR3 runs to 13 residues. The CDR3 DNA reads TGTGCCAGCCAGGACAGGGGAAGTTTCGAGCAGTACTTC. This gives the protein CASQDRGSFEQYF.

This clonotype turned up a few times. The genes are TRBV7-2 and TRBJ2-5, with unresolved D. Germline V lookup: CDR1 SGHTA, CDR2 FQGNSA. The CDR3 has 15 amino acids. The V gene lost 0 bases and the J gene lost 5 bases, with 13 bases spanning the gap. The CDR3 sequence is CASSLAETLLETQYF. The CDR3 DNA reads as TGTGCCAGCAGCTTAGCGGAAACCCTGTTGGAGACCCAGTACTTC.

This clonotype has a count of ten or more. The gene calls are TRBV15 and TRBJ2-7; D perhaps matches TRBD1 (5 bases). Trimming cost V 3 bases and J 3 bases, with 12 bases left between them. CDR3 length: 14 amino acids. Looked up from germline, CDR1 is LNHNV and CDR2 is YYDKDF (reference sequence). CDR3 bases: TGTGCCACCAGCAGGGCTGCAGGGATCTACGAGCAGTACTTC. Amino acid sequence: CATSRAAGIYEQYF.

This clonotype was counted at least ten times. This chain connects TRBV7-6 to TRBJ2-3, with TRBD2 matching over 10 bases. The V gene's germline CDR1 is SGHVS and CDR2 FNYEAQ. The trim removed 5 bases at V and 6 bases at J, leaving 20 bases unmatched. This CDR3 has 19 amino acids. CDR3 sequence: CASSPAPVLAGPQGDTQYF. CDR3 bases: TGTGCCAGCAGCCCAGCCCCCGTACTAGCGGGACCCCAGGGGGATACGCAGTATTTT.